This T cell receptor (beta chain) comes out of a study of T cells in Graves' hyperthyroidism and ophthalmopathy. Only one count was recorded for this clonotype. At one end, the junction sequence differs from germline, possibly due to a read error. The CDR3 runs to 12 residues. CDR1 is SQVTM, CDR2 ANQGSEA, per germline. Amplification of TCR beta CDR3 regions was performed using RNA transcripts as template. The TCR CDR3 was amplified in a first-round RT-PCR using the HTBI primer set. One entry per CDR3 protein results from TCRdb running MiXCR on the multiplex PCR reads. The sample has about 660,000 distinct CDR3 sequences, just under 45% seen once.

The receptor comes from an adult man with Graves' disease, either hyperthyroidism or ophthalmopathy (not recorded which). Sequenced input: peripheral blood or thyroid tissue (not recorded which). V usage is TRBV29-1 and J usage is TRBJ1-2, with TRBD1 matching over 7 bases. In DNA, the CDR3 is TGCAGTGCCCTGACAGGGAGTTATGCCTACACCTTC. It is translated as CSALTGSYAYTF.